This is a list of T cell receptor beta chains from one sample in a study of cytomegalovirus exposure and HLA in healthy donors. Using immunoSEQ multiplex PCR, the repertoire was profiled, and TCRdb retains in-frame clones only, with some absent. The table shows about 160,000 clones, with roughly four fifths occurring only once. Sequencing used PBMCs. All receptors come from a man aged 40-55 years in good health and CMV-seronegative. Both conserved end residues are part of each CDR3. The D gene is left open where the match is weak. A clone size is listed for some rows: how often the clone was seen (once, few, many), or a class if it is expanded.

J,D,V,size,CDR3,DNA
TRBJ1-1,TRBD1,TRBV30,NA,CAWSTTSGTGGLWNVAFF,TGTGCCTGGAGTACAACCTCTGGGACAGGGGGCTTATGGAATGTAGCTTTCTTT
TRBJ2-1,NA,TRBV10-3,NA,CAINTVQGLNNEQFF,TGTGCCATCAACACCGTACAGGGCCTTAACAATGAGCAGTTCTTC
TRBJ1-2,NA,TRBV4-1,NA,CASSQEETFNYGYTF,TGCGCCAGCAGCCAAGAAGAGACTTTTAACTATGGCTACACCTTC
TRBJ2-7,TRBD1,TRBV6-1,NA,CASSVVSGGGYEQYF,TGTGCCAGCAGTGTTGTTTCAGGGGGCGGCTACGAGCAGTACTTC
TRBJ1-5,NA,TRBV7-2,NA,CASSMGDQPQHF,TGTGCCAGCAGCATGGGCGATCAGCCCCAGCATTTT
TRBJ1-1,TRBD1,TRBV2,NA,CARRGPGMNTEAFF,TGTGCCAGAAGGGGGCCGGGAATGAACACTGAAGCTTTCTTT
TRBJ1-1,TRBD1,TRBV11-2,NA,CASSRQGAAEAFF,TGTGCCAGCAGTCGACAGGGGGCAGCTGAAGCTTTCTTT
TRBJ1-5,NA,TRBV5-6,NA,CASSLGPYSNQPQHF,TGTGCCAGCAGCTTGGGCCCCTATAGCAATCAGCCCCAGCATTTT
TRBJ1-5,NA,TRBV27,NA,CVSTNTGSNQPQHF,TGTGTCAGCACTAACACAGGGAGCAATCAGCCCCAGCATTTT
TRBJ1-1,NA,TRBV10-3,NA,CAISAAGVNTEAFF,TGTGCCATCAGTGCGGCAGGCGTTAACACTGAAGCTTTCTTT
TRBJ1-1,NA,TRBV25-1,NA,CASSELSQNTEAFF,TGTGCCAGCAGTGAATTAAGCCAGAACACTGAAGCTTTCTTT
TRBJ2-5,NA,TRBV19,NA,CASNPAAGQETQYF,TGTGCCAGTAATCCGGCGGCGGGGCAAGAGACCCAGTACTTC
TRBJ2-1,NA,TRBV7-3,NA,CASSPQMGPYNEQFF,TGTGCCAGCAGCCCACAGATGGGGCCGTACAATGAGCAGTTCTTC
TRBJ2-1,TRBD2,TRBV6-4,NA,CASANSGSNEQFF,TGTGCCAGCGCTAATAGCGGGAGCAATGAGCAGTTCTTC
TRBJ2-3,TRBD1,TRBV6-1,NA,CASTPGTGGADTQYF,TGTGCCAGCACGCCCGGGACAGGGGGCGCAGATACGCAGTATTTT
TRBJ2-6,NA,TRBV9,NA,CASSSGQSSGANVLTF,TGTGCCAGCAGCTCCGGACAGAGCTCTGGGGCCAACGTCCTGACTTTC
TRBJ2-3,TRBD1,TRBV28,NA,CASDRGTDTQYF,TGTGCCAGCGACAGGGGTACAGATACGCAGTATTTT
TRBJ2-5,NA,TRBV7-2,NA,CASSLVGRAQETQYF,TGTGCCAGCAGCTTAGTCGGCAGGGCCCAAGAGACCCAGTACTTC
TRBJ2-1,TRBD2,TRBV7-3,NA,CASSSRLAGEGNEQFF,TGTGCCAGCAGCTCCCGGCTAGCGGGAGAGGGCAATGAGCAGTTCTTC
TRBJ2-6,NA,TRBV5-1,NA,CASRLGGTGANGLTF,TGCGCCAGCAGGTTGGGAGGTACTGGGGCCAACGGCCTGACTTTC
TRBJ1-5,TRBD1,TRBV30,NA,CASRDRERGSNQPQHF,TGTGCTAGCCGGGACAGAGAGAGGGGAAGCAATCAGCCCCAGCATTTT
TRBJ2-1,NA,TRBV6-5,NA,CASSSGTYDYNEQFF,TGTGCCAGCAGTTCCGGGACATATGACTACAATGAGCAGTTCTTC
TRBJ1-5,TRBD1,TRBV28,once,CASTLPGTDFNQPQHF,TGTGCCAGCACCCTTCCCGGGACAGACTTCAATCAGCCCCAGCATTTT
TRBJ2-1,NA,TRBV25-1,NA,CASSTGPYGEQFF,TGTGCCAGCAGTACAGGGCCCTATGGTGAGCAGTTCTTC
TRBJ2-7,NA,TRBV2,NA,CASTSLYEQYF,TGTGCCAGCACTTCCCTCTACGAGCAGTACTTC
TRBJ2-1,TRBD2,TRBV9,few,CASSVLSGGRANVEQFF,TGTGCCAGCAGCGTCCTTAGTGGGGGGAGGGCCAACGTTGAGCAGTTCTTC
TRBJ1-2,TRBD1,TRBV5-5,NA,CASALGGGTGVFGYGYTF,TGTGCCAGCGCCCTGGGAGGTGGGACAGGGGTATTCGGCTATGGCTACACCTTC
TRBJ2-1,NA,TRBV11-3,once,CASSLDGDNEQFF,TGTGCCAGCAGCTTAGACGGGGACAATGAGCAGTTCTTC
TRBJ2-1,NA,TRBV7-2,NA,CASSLSWGELRNEQFF,TGTGCCAGCAGCTTGTCTTGGGGGGAACTACGTAATGAGCAGTTCTTC
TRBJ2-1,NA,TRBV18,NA,CASSPSLLALNEQFF,TGTGCCAGCTCACCAAGTTTACTAGCCCTCAATGAGCAGTTCTTC
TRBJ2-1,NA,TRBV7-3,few,CASSSRGRDFANEQFF,TGTGCCAGCAGCTCGCGTGGTAGGGACTTCGCCAATGAGCAGTTCTTC
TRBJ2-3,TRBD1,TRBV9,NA,CASSSGQGSTQYF,TGTGCCAGCAGCTCGGGACAGGGATCCACGCAGTATTTT
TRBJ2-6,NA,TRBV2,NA,CAGTGANVLTF,TGTGCCGGCACGGGGGCCAACGTCCTGACTTTC
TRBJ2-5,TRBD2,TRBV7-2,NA,CASSFWSSGVQETQYF,TGTGCCAGCAGCTTCTGGTCTAGCGGTGTCCAAGAGACCCAGTACTTC
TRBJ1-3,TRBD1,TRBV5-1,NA,CASSLVTGGAPGNTIYF,TGCGCCAGCAGCTTGGTGACAGGGGGGGCCCCTGGAAACACCATATATTTT